This entry lists 20 T cell receptor beta chains sequenced from one sample in a study of blood T cell repertoires in COVID-19. Only in-frame clones appear in the TCRdb table, and some are missing; sequencing was by immunoSEQ multiplex PCR. Of over 250,000 clones in the sample, 80% to 90% were seen once. The sample consisted of PBMCs or T cells enriched from blood (not recorded which). The origin of the receptors is a woman aged 25 to 39 who had recovered from COVID-19.

The chain has TRBV7-9 and TRBJ1-4; D is ambiguous. Germline CDR1 reads SEHNR; CDR2 reads FQNEAQ (reference sequence). CDR3 length equals 14 residues. V lost 3 bases to trimming and J lost 8 bases, with 13 bases between them. The CDR3 reads CASSFGGVREKLFF. The CDR3, as DNA: TGTGCCAGCAGCTTTGGCGGGGTTCGGGAAAAACTGTTTTTT.

The V call is TRBV21-1, the J call TRBJ1-5. TRBV21-1 corresponds to a pseudogene. This CDR3 region has 20 residues. The CDR3, as DNA: TGTGCCAGCCCTCCGTGGGGGGAATGTAAGGGTGGTTATAGCAATCAGCCCCAGCATTTT. Its protein product is CASPPWGECKGGYSNQPQHF.

The chain links TRBV27 to TRBJ1-6; D may be TRBD1 (6 bases). From germline, CDR1 is MNHEY and CDR2 SMNVEV (reference sequence). V was cut by 5 bases and J by 3 bases, with 14 bases left in between. The CDR3 has 16 residues. The CDR3 sequence: CASSATGTVYNSPLHF. In DNA, the CDR3 is TGTGCCAGCAGTGCCACAGGGACCGTCTATAATTCACCCCTCCACTTT.

V is TRBV19 and J is TRBJ1-2, with TRBD1 as a possible D gene (5 bases). The V end was cut by 6 bases, the J end by 4 bases, with 18 bases between. Per germline, CDR1 LNHDA and CDR2 SQIVND (reference sequence). The CDR3 contains 15 residues. CDR3 sequence: CASRGDITAVYGYTF. For the CDR3, the DNA is TGTGCCAGTAGAGGGGATATTACGGCGGTCTATGGCTACACCTTC.

This chain uses TRBV19 with TRBJ1-5; D gene uncertain. CDR3 length: 16 residues. Germline assignment: CDR1 LNHDA and CDR2 SQIVND (reference sequence). The V and J ends lost 4 bases and 0 bases respectively, with 13 bases between them. The CDR3 reads CASSTRTGASNQPQHF. In DNA form, the CDR3 reads TGTGCCAGTAGTACCAGGACGGGAGCTAGCAATCAGCCCCAGCATTTT.

This rearrangement joins TRBV5-8 to TRBJ1-4; TRBD1 might be the D (6 bases). V was pared by 4 bases and J by 3 bases, with 13 bases between. Germline V gene lookup returns CDR1 SGHTS and CDR2 YDEGEE. The CDR3 is 15 amino acids. This CDR3 is CASSATQGSNEKLFF. In nucleotides, the CDR3 is TGTGCCAGCAGCGCAACTCAGGGGTCTAATGAAAAACTGTTTTTT. The full variable domain, rest sourced from reference TRBV5-8 and TRBJ1-4, is EAGVTQSPTHLIKTRGQQATLRCSPISGHTSVYWYQQALGLGLQFLLWYDEGEERNRGNFPPRFSGRQFPNYSSELNVNALELEDSALYLCASSATQGSNEKLFFGSGTQLSVL.

This sequence joins TRBV12-3 or TRBV12-4 and TRBJ1-5; D unclear. V dropped 7 bases and J dropped 0 bases, with 7 bases sitting between them. The length of the CDR3 is 13 residues. The CDR3 loop is CASTRYSNQPQHF. CDR3 in DNA: TGTGCCAGCACCCGTTATAGCAATCAGCCCCAGCATTTT.

This clone was seen more than once but under ten times. This chain uses TRBV11-2 with TRBJ1-6; 7 bases are a match to TRBD1. V was pared by 5 bases and J by 7 bases, with 8 bases of the junction left unmatched. CDR1 is SGHAT, CDR2 FQNNGV, per germline. The CDR3 is 15 amino acids. The CDR3 nucleotides read TGTGCCAGCAGCGCGACAGGGAGACTCAATTCACCCCTCCACTTT. Protein product: CASSATGRLNSPLHF.

The chain uses TRBV19 and TRBJ1-2, with TRBD1 identical over 8 bases. The germline V gene has CDR1 LNHDA and CDR2 SQIVND (reference sequence). The CDR3 extends over 13 amino acids. V gave up 5 bases and J gave up 7 bases; unmatched junction bases: 6. CDR3 sequence: CASSVYRGVGYTF. DNA of the CDR3: TGTGCCAGTAGTGTCTACAGGGGGGTTGGCTACACCTTC.

The rearrangement joins TRBV4-3 to TRBJ1-2, with no clear D. Between the trimmed V and J ends, which lost 0 bases and 7 bases, there was a span of 18 bases. The CDR3 has 16 residues. CDR1 is LGHNA and CDR2 is YSLEER in the germline V gene. CDR3 coding DNA: TGCGCCAGCAGCCAAGAAGGTGGAGGCAGTACGGGTGGCTACACCTTC. Amino acids: CASSQEGGGSTGGYTF.

V usage is TRBV5-1 and J usage is TRBJ2-3; tentatively, D is TRBD2 (5 bases). CDR3 size: 14 residues. CDR1 is SGHRS and CDR2 is YFSETQ in the germline V gene. V was clipped by 7 bases and J by 0 bases, with 12 bases between them. The CDR3 DNA follows: TGCGCCAGCGGTAATCCGGGGAGCACAGATACGCAGTATTTT. It specifies CASGNPGSTDTQYF.

The V gene is TRBV7-9, the J gene TRBJ1-1; 8 bases are shared with TRBD1. There are 16 residues in the CDR3. Germline V gives CDR1 SEHNR, CDR2 FQNEAQ (reference sequence). V gave up 5 bases and J gave up 2 bases; unmatched junction bases: 10. CDR3 protein: CASSANPGTGNTEAFF. The CDR3 DNA reads as TGTGCCAGCAGCGCGAATCCCGGGACAGGTAACACTGAAGCTTTCTTT. Drawing the rest from reference TRBV7-9 and TRBJ1-1, the complete variable domain is DTGVSQNPRHKITKRGQNVTFRCDPISEHNRLYWYRQTLGQGPEFLTYFQNEAQLEKSRLLSDRFSAERPKGSFSTLEIQRTEQGDSAMYLCASSANPGTGNTEAFFGQGTRLTVV.

The chain joins TRBV2 to TRBJ2-1; 13 bases map to TRBD2. CDR1 SNHLY and CDR2 FYNNEI come from the germline V gene. The CDR3 has 15 residues. The V and J ends lost 6 bases and 9 bases, in that order; junction bases with no gene match: 8. CDR3 sequence: CASRPTSGGAGEQFF. In nucleotides, the CDR3 is TGTGCCAGCAGACCCACTAGCGGGGGGGCTGGTGAGCAGTTCTTC.

V usage is TRBV10-3 and J usage is TRBJ1-1; D is unresolved. The V end was cut by 1 base, the J end by 5 bases, with 8 bases between. The CDR3 covers 13 residues. Germline V gives CDR1 ENHRY, CDR2 SYGVKD. In DNA, the CDR3 is TGTGCCATCAGTGAGTACGGGGAAACTGAAGCTTTCTTT. This gives the protein CAISEYGETEAFF.

For the CDR3, the DNA is TGTGCCAGCAGTTTAAAGGACACCGACTACACCTTC. Translating gives CASSLKDTDYTF. J is TRBJ1-2 and V is TRBV28; tentatively, D is TRBD1 (5 bases). The CDR3 is 12 amino acids. V lost 2 bases and J 10 bases, leaving 11 bases between the germline ends. CDR1 is MDHEN and CDR2 is SYDVKM in the germline V gene.

The V call is TRBV5-1, the J call TRBJ2-7; possible D gene TRBD1, 6 bases. Per the germline V gene, CDR1 is SGHRS and CDR2 is YFSETQ. This CDR3 is built from 14 residues. V gave up 0 bases and J gave up 6 bases, with 13 bases separating them. CDR3 DNA: TGCGCCAGCAGCTTGGAGCAGGGGTGGCGCGAGCAGTACTTC. The encoded protein is CASSLEQGWREQYF.

V usage is TRBV5-1 and J usage is TRBJ2-3; 8 positions match TRBD2. The CDR3 has 15 amino acids. Germline-derived CDR1 and CDR2 are SGHRS and YFSETQ. J lost 5 bases, V lost 1 base, and 6 bases had no gene match. The CDR3 DNA reads TGCGCCAGCAGCTTGAACGGGGGGGCCGAAGATACGCAGTATTTT. Translated: CASSLNGGAEDTQYF.

This chain links TRBV5-8 with TRBJ1-5; 7 bases match TRBD1. V shed 6 bases and J 4 bases; nucleotides not matched to a gene: 13. From germline, CDR1 is SGHTS and CDR2 YDEGEE. This CDR3 is built from 16 residues. The CDR3 protein is CASTVRWTGLNQPQHF. The CDR3 region has the DNA TGTGCCAGCACCGTCCGATGGACAGGATTAAATCAGCCCCAGCATTTT.

The rearrangement links TRBV7-8 to TRBJ2-1; D ambiguous. Germline loops: CDR1 SGHVS, CDR2 FQNEAQ. The CDR3 consists of 13 residues. Trimming stripped 0 bases from V and 5 bases from J, with 5 bases between. The CDR3 protein is CASSLAQDNEQFF. The CDR3 DNA is TGTGCCAGCAGCTTAGCACAAGACAATGAGCAGTTCTTC.

This clone was counted only a few times. The CDR3 here is CASSPEQGAEYGYTF. The CDR3 DNA is TGTGCCAGCTCACCAGAACAGGGGGCAGAATATGGCTACACCTTC. The V and J genes are TRBV18 and TRBJ1-2; 9 bases are shared with TRBD1. The CDR3 loop spans 15 amino acids. Germline V gives CDR1 KGHSH, CDR2 LQKENI. The V and J ends lost 2 bases and 5 bases, in that order; junction bases with no gene match: 6. Variable domain in full (rest from reference TRBV18 and TRBJ1-2): NAGVMQNPRHLVRRRGQEARLRCSPMKGHSHVYWYRQLPEEGLKFMVYLQKENIIDESGMPKERFSAEFPKEGPSILRIQQVVRGDSAAYFCASSPEQGAEYGYTFGSGTRLTVV.